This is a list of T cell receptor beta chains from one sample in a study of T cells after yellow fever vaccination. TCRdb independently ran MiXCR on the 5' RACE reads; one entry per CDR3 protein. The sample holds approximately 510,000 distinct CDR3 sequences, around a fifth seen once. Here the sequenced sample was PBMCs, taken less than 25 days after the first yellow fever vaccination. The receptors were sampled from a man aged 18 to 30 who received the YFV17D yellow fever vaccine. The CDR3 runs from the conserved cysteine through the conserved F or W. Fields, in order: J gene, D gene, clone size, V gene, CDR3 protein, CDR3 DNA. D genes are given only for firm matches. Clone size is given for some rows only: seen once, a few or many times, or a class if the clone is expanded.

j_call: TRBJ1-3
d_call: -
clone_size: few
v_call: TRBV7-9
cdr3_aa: CASSFGVPGNTIYF
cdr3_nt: TGTGCCAGCAGCTTTGGAGTGCCTGGAAACACCATATATTTT

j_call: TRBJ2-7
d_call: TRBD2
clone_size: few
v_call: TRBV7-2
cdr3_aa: CASSVYGTSYEQYF
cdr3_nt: TGTGCCAGCAGCGTATATGGGACTAGCTACGAGCAGTACTTC

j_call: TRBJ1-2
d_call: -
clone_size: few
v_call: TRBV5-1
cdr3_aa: CASRDTGPDYGYTF
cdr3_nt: TGCGCCAGCAGAGACACAGGGCCGGACTATGGCTACACCTTC

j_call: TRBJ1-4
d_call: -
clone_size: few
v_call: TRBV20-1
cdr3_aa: CSAASWGGRREKLFF
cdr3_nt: TGCAGTGCAGCCTCGTGGGGGGGTCGTCGGGAAAAACTGTTTTTT

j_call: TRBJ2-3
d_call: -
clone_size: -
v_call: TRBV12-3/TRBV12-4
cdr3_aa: CASSRSLARVTDTQYF
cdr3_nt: TGTGCCAGCAGTCGATCTCTAGCAAGGGTAACAGATACGCAGTATTTT

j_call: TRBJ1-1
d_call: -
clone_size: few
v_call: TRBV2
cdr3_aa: CASSEDSLNTEAFF
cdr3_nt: TGTGCCAGCAGTGAAGACAGCCTGAACACTGAAGCTTTCTTT

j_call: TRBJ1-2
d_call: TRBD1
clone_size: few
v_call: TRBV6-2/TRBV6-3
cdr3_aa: CASSYSNGGQAWDYGYTF
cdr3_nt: TGTGCCAGCAGTTACTCGAACGGAGGACAGGCGTGGGACTATGGCTACACCTTC

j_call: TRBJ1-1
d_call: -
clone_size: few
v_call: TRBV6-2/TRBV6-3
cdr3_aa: CASSIRGRDEAFF
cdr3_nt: TGTGCCAGCAGCATCAGGGGCAGAGATGAAGCTTTCTTT

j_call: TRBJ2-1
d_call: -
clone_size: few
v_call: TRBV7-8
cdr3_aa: CASSLRATNSYNEQFF
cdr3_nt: TGTGCCAGCAGCTTGAGAGCCACAAACTCCTACAATGAGCAGTTCTTC

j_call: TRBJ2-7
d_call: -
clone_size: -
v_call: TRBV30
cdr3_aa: CAFGQLSYEQYF
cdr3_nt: TGTGCCTTCGGACAGCTTTCGTACGAGCAGTACTTC

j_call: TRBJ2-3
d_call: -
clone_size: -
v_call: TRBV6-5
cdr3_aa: CASSYFLPTDTQYF
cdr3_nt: TGTGCCAGCAGTTACTTTTTACCAACAGATACGCAGTATTTT

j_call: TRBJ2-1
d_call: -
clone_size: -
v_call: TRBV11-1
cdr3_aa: CASSSIGTGSAGGPDNEQFF
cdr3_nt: TGTGCCAGCAGCTCTATCGGGACAGGGTCAGCGGGGGGGCCCGACAATGAGCAGTTCTTC

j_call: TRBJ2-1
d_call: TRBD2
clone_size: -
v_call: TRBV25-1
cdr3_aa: CASARAGGVYNEQFF
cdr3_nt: TGTGCCAGCGCCCGGGCGGGGGGCGTATACAATGAGCAGTTCTTC

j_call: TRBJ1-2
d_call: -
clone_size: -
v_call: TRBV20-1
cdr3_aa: CSASARDYGYTF
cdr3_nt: TGCAGTGCTAGCGCCCGGGACTATGGCTACACCTTC

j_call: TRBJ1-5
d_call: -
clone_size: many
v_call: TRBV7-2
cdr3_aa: CASSLDSGNQPQHF
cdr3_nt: TGCGCCAGCAGCCTGGACAGTGGCAATCAGCCCCAGCATTTT

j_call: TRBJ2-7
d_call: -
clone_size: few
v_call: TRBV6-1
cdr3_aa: CASSPQWGGVSYEQYF
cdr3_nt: TGTGCCAGCAGCCCTCAATGGGGAGGTGTCTCCTACGAGCAGTACTTC

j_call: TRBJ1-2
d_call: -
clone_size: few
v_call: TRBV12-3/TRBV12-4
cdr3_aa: CASSLLSGFYGYTF
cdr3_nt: TGTGCCAGCAGTTTACTCTCCGGGTTCTATGGCTACACCTTC

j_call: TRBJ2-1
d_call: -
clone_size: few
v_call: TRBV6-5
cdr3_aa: CASSYPQGHEQFF
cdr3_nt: TGTGCCAGCAGTTACCCTCAGGGGCATGAGCAGTTCTTC

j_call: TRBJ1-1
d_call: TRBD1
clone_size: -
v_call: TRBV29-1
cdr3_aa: CSVRTGSGTEAFF
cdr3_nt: TGCAGCGTAAGGACAGGGTCGGGCACTGAAGCTTTCTTT

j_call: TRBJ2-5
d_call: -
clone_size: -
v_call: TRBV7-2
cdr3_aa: CASSFSETQAATQYF
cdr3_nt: TGTGCCAGCAGCTTTAGCGAAACCCAGGCCGCGACCCAGTACTTC

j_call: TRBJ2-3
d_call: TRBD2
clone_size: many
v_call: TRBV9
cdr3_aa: CASSVTSGAADTQYF
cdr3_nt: TGTGCCAGCAGCGTTACTAGCGGGGCGGCAGATACGCAGTATTTT

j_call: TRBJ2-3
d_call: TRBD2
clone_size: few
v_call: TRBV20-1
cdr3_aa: CSASRRGVTDTQYF
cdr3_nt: TGCAGTGCTAGTCGGCGGGGGGTCACAGATACGCAGTATTTT

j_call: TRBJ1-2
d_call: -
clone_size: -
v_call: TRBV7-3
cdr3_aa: CASSPLDSAPTF
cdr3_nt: TGTGCCAGCAGCCCGCTCGACAGTGCCCCGACCTTC

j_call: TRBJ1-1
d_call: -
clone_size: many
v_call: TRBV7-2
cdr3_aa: CASSLTVNTEAFF
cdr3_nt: TGTGCCAGCAGCTTAACGGTGAACACTGAAGCTTTCTTT

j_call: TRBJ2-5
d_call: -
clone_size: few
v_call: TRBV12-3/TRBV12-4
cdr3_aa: CASSFFRGFQETQYF
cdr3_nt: TGTGCCAGCAGTTTTTTCAGGGGCTTCCAAGAGACCCAGTACTTC

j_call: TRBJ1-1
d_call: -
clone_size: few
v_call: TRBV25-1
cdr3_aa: CASMDNEAFF
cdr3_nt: TGTGCCAGCATGGACAATGAAGCTTTCTTT

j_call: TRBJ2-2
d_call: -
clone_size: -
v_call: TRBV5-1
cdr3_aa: CASSLLGGSTGELFF
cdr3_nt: TGCGCCAGCAGCTTGTTGGGGGGCAGCACCGGGGAGCTGTTTTTT

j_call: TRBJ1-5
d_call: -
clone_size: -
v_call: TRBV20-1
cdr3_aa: CSATTEPEEPQHF
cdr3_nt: TGCAGTGCGACGACCGAGCCGGAAGAGCCCCAGCATTTT

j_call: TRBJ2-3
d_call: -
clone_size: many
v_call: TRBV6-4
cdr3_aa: CASSDSKGTDTQYF
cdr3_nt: TGTGCCAGCAGTGACTCGAAAGGGACAGATACGCAGTATTTT

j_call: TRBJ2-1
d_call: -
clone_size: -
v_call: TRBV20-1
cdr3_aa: CSARGVGPEQFF
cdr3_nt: TGCAGTGCTAGAGGGGTCGGGCCAGAGCAGTTCTTC

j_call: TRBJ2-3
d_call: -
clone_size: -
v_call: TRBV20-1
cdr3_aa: CSARDRSSTRDTQYF
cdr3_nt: TGCAGTGCTAGAGATCGGTCTAGCACTAGAGATACGCAGTATTTT

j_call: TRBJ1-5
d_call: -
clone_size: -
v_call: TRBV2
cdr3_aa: CASSEATENQPQHF
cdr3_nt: TGTGCCAGCAGTGAAGCCACAGAAAATCAGCCCCAGCATTTT

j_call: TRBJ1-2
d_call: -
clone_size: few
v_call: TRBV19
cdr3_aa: CASSWQAFRGGYTF
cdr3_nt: TGTGCCAGTAGCTGGCAGGCGTTCAGAGGTGGCTACACCTTC

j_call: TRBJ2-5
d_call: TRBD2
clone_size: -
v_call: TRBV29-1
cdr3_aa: CSVETSGGEIETQYF
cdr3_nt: TGCAGCGTTGAGACTAGCGGGGGCGAGATAGAGACCCAGTACTTC

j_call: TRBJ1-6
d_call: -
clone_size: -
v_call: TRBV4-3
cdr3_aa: CASSQETDGNSPLHF
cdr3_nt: TGCGCCAGCAGCCAGGAGACCGACGGTAATTCACCCCTCCACTTT

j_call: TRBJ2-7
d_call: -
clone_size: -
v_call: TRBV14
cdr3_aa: CASSQVGGATYEQYF
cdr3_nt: TGTGCCAGCAGCCAAGTCGGCGGGGCCACCTACGAGCAGTACTTC

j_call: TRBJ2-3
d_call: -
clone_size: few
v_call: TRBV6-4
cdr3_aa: CASSPASSNTQYF
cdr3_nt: TGTGCCAGCAGCCCCGCTTCTTCTAATACGCAGTATTTT

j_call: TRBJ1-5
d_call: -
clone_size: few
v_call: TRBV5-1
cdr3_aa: CASSFTGLGQPQHF
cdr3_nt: TGCGCCAGCAGCTTCACAGGGCTTGGTCAGCCCCAGCATTTT

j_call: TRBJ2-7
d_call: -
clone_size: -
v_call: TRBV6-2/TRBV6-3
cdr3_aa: CASSYSYRGFYEQYF
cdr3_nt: TGTGCCAGCAGTTACTCCTACAGAGGGTTCTACGAGCAGTACTTC

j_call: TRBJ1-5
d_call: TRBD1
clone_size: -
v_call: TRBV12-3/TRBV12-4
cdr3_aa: CASSRTGVAGQPQHF
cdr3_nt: TGTGCCAGCAGTCGGACAGGGGTAGCAGGTCAGCCCCAGCATTTT